A selection of T cell receptor beta chains follows, all from one sample in a study of technical replicates of blood from several donors. Libraries were prepared by immunoSEQ multiplex PCR; TCRdb keeps only in-frame clonotypes and omits some of them. This table holds about 72,000 clones, roughly 90% found once. Sequenced: T cells isolated from PBMCs. These receptors all stem from a human donor in good health. The CDR3 runs from the conserved cysteine through the conserved F or W. Fields, in order: V gene, clone size, D gene, J gene, CDR3 DNA, CDR3 protein. The D gene is left open where the match is weak. Size tells how often a clone was seen (once, few, many) or the class of an expanded clone, and some rows leave it out.

>TRBV7-6|once|.|TRBJ2-7
TGTGCCAGCAGCTTTCTCCCCCAGGGTTACGCCTACGAGCAGTACTTC
CASSFLPQGYAYEQYF
>TRBV11-3|.|.|TRBJ1-1
TGTGCCAGCAGCTTCGGGGGCACTGAAGCTTTCTTT
CASSFGGTEAFF
>TRBV4-2|.|.|TRBJ1-2
TGTGCCAGCAGCCCCTCGGACGAGGGCCGGGGCTACACCTTC
CASSPSDEGRGYTF
>TRBV27|.|TRBD2|TRBJ2-2
TGTGCCAGCAGTATTCGGGAGGCCCTAGGAAACACCGGGGAGCTGTTTTTT
CASSIREALGNTGELFF
>TRBV6-6|.|.|TRBJ1-2
TGTGCCAGCAGCCTCGACAGTAACTATGGCTACACCTTC
CASSLDSNYGYTF
>TRBV7-2|.|TRBD1|TRBJ2-7
TGTGCCAGCAGCTCGACCCGAGGGGGCCACGGTTACGAGCAGTACTTC
CASSSTRGGHGYEQYF
>TRBV29-1|.|.|TRBJ2-5
TGCAGCGTTGAAGATGACTGGACCCAGTACTTC
CSVEDDWTQYF
>TRBV11-2|.|TRBD1|TRBJ1-5
TGTGCCAGCAGCGTCGAGGGACAGGGGAACCAGCCCCAGCATTTT
CASSVEGQGNQPQHF
>TRBV27|.|TRBD2|TRBJ2-7
TGTGCCAGCAGTTTCATTGGGGCGGGAGAAAAATACGAGCAGTACTTC
CASSFIGAGEKYEQYF
>TRBV28|.|.|TRBJ1-5
TGTGCCAGCAGTTTGACCGGCGGGGGCGTCAATCAGCCCCAGCATTTT
CASSLTGGGVNQPQHF
>TRBV15|.|TRBD1|TRBJ2-2
TGTGCCACCAGCAGTTTCGGCAGGGGGCTGTTAGACGGGGAGCTGTTTTTT
CATSSFGRGLLDGELFF
>TRBV18|.|TRBD1|TRBJ2-7
TGTGCCAGCTCAAAGACAGGGTCCTACGAGCAGTACTTC
CASSKTGSYEQYF
>TRBV10-3|once|TRBD2|TRBJ2-3
TGTGCCATCAGTGAATCCCCTAGCGGCTTTGGAGATACGCAGTATTTT
CAISESPSGFGDTQYF
>TRBV11-1|.|.|TRBJ2-1
TGTGCCAGCAGCTGGCACTACAATGAGCAGTTCTTC
CASSWHYNEQFF
>TRBV6-1|few|.|TRBJ2-3
TGTGCCAGCAGTGATCCGGGAGGGGGCGATTGGGCAGATACGCAGTATTTT
CASSDPGGGDWADTQYF
>TRBV27|.|TRBD1|TRBJ2-1
TGTGCCAGCAGTTTATCGGACAGGCCTGAGCAGTTCTTC
CASSLSDRPEQFF
>TRBV9|.|TRBD1|TRBJ1-1
TGTGCCAGCAGCTACGTCGGGCAGGGGGCGAAGGGGACTGAAGCTTTCTTT
CASSYVGQGAKGTEAFF
>TRBV28|.|.|TRBJ1-4
TGTGCCAGCAGTTCGCTAAACAGCCAGGAAAAACTGTTTTTT
CASSSLNSQEKLFF
>TRBV30|medium-sized|.|TRBJ1-2
TGTGCCTGGAGCCCCGGGGGGGGTAAGGGCTACACCTTC
CAWSPGGGKGYTF
>TRBV9|.|TRBD2|TRBJ2-7
TGTGCCAGCAGCGGGAGCGGGAGGGCCGGGTACGAGCAGTACTTC
CASSGSGRAGYEQYF
>TRBV7-9|.|.|TRBJ1-5
TGTGCCAGCAGCTTAGAAAGTAGGCCAGGGGATCAGCCCCAGCATTTT
CASSLESRPGDQPQHF
>TRBV23-1|.|.|TRBJ1-5
TGCGCCAGCAGTCGCCCGTGCTATCTCGATCATAGCAATCAGCCCCAGCATTTT
CASSRPCYLDHSNQPQHF
>TRBV5-1|.|.|TRBJ1-3
TGCGCCAGCAGCTTGGAAAGATCCCAGGGATATTTT
CASSLERSQGYF
>TRBV5-1|.|.|TRBJ2-7
TGCGCCAGCAGCGCGGGCTTGGGTTACGAGCAGTACTTC
CASSAGLGYEQYF
>TRBV7-9|.|.|TRBJ1-1
TGTGCCAGCAGCTTACCTGTGCAGGGAGCTTTCTTT
CASSLPVQGAFF
>TRBV4-3|once|.|TRBJ2-1
TGCGCCAGCAGCCTGGAACAGGAGGGCAGTGAGCAGTTCTTC
CASSLEQEGSEQFF
>TRBV14|.|TRBD2|TRBJ2-7
TGTGCCAGCAGCCGACTAGCGGGAGGCGAGCAGTACTTC
CASSRLAGGEQYF
>TRBV27|.|.|TRBJ1-1
TGTGCCAGCAGTCCAACTGACGGAGACACTGAAGCTTTCTTT
CASSPTDGDTEAFF
>TRBV19|.|.|TRBJ2-7
TGTGCCAGTAGTATGGAGGCTGATTCCTACGAGCAGTACTTC
CASSMEADSYEQYF
>TRBV29-1|.|TRBD2|TRBJ2-7
TGCAGCGTTGAAGGAAGGAGGGAGGGCTTTGGCGAGCAGTACTTC
CSVEGRREGFGEQYF
>TRBV27|.|.|TRBJ2-7
TGTGCCAGCAGTTTGGCTAGCGTCTACGAGCAGTACTTC
CASSLASVYEQYF
>TRBV7-2|.|TRBD2|TRBJ2-7
TGTGCCAGCAGCTTAGGGGAGACTAGCGTATATTACGAGCAGTACTTC
CASSLGETSVYYEQYF
>TRBV29-1|.|TRBD2|TRBJ2-3
TGCAGCGTTTCACGGGAGGGGGGAGATACGCAGTATTTT
CSVSREGGDTQYF
>TRBV2|few|TRBD1|TRBJ1-2
TGTGCCAGCCGCTGGACAGGGAACTATGGCTACACCTTC
CASRWTGNYGYTF
>TRBV6-5|.|TRBD2|TRBJ2-5
TGTGCCAGCAGGGGACTAGCGGGAGTAGAGACCCAGTACTTC
CASRGLAGVETQYF
>TRBV2|.|.|TRBJ1-1
TGTGCCAGCAGTGAAGCTGGCAGGAACACTGAAGCTTTCTTT
CASSEAGRNTEAFF
>TRBV19|.|TRBD1|TRBJ1-2
TGTGCCAGCAATGAACAGGACAGGGGAGACTATGGCTACACCTTC
CASNEQDRGDYGYTF
>TRBV28|.|TRBD2|TRBJ2-7
TGTGCCAGCAGTTTAGGGCTAGCGGGAGTCGAGCAGTACTTC
CASSLGLAGVEQYF
>TRBV25-1|.|.|TRBJ1-3
TGTGCCAGCCAGAGGGACACCATATATTTT
CASQRDTIYF
>TRBV6-6|.|.|TRBJ1-1
TGTGCCAGCAGTTACCAGGGCGGTGAAGCTTTCTTT
CASSYQGGEAFF